This TCR beta chain was recovered during a study of blood T cells in healthy people across ages (dated by TCRdb to the mid-2010s). Study-level background: In model experiments, template switching captured about one uniquely barcoded TCR beta cDNA molecule for every two T cells. To track age-related changes in TCR beta repertoire diversity, the study relied on deep sequencing normalized with unique cDNA molecular identifiers. The donors were divided into four age groups: young (average around 17 years), middle-aged (over 35), aged (approximately 59) and long-lived (roughly 82). Donors of different ages were randomly distributed across sequencing lanes to avoid experimental bias. Using the same blood draw, the study looked at two additional independent replicas of 1 million unique cDNA reads for two donors, one aged 18 to 29 and the other aged 80 or older. Overall study results and their limits: Since profiling was done on bulk unsorted PBMCs, naive and antigen-experienced compartments could not be conclusively compared. Because donor CMV infection status was unknown, age-related changes in expanded clonotypes were potentially confounded. Observed TCR beta diversity per million T cells fell roughly linearly with age, and a significant reduction was already apparent by age roughly 41. Observed TCR beta diversity correlated strongly with the percentage of naive T cells measured by flow cytometry. The long-lived group showed more naive CD4+ T cells, fewer expanded clones and increased TCR diversity than the aged group, suggesting age selection. Total diversity estimates from one million sequenced T cells were considered lower bounds and underestimates.

The CDR3 numbers 14 residues from cysteine through phenylalanine. Only the CDR3 portion is preserved as DNA: 42 bases, with reading frame beginning at the first base. V is clipped by 4 bases and J by 5 bases, and the sequence between their germline boundaries is 14 bases long. For this clonotype: No antigen is known for it. There are no base qualities to consult, and no much larger clone falls within one base.

The approximately 39 donors, aged about 6 to 95 years, were systemically healthy Caucasian individuals from Russia. Around 10 milliliters of peripheral blood were collected from each donor into EDTA-treated Vacutainer tubes. Ficoll-Paque density-gradient centrifugation was used to isolate PBMCs, with at least 6 million per sample. Trizol reagent was used to extract total RNA from PBMCs, with at least 5 micrograms per sample. For every donor, an aliquot of PBMCs went through flow cytometry to measure the percentages of naive CD45RAhigh/CD27high T cells. Library preparation employed 5' RACE. Data came from an Illumina HiSeq 2500. The second PCR ran for roughly 6 to 11 cycles and used a J-beta primer mix along with a sample-barcoded 5' primer. A unique molecular identifier was introduced onto each TCR beta cDNA molecule by a template-switch 5' adaptor carrying 12 random nucleotides. At least 2.5 million CDR3-containing paired-end reads were obtained from each sample. The Mint cDNA synthesis kit, primed by a TRBC-specific oligonucleotide, was used to synthesize first-strand cDNA from all RNA. All cDNA was treated with uracil-DNA glycosylase and then went through a first 18-cycle PCR with the universal primers M1SS and BC2_uni_R. Turning to the authors' computational methods: Each sample was normalized by randomly selecting 1 million high-quality reads, each carrying a distinct molecular identifier. Reads sharing molecular identifiers were discarded rather than binned into consensus sequences. MiTCR, run with a Q25 quality threshold and the strictest error-elimination algorithm, handled CDR3 identification, clonotype clustering and error correction. A nonparametric unseen species model using Euler transformation provided a lower-bound estimate of total TCR beta diversity. TCRdb redid the processing of the public reads, applying fastp at Q25 and MiXCR, and retained in-frame beta chains. All rows with the same CDR3 protein become a single entry with the most common DNA and genes. None of the V and J calls come from the authors' own analysis; TCRdb made them. The sample table shows roughly 2 million distinct CDR3 sequences, and about 50% are seen once. Of the sample, approximately 2.1% is held by the ten largest clones.

The material sequenced was blood. The TCR was taken from a woman aged 40 to 55 in good health. Recombination joined TRBV12-3 or TRBV12-4 with TRBJ2-5; a tentative D match to TRBD2 spans 6 bases. The CDR3 corresponds to CASSSGGELETQYF. The nucleotide sequence is given as TGTGCCAGCAGTTCCGGGGGTGAGCTGGAGACCCAGTACTTC.